The present entry profiles one T cell receptor (beta chain) with its context. Its binding antigen is unknown. Per-base qualities were not stored, and no clone one base away is much larger. These data are taken from a study of blood T cell repertoires in COVID-19 (dated by TCRdb to 2019 to 2021). About the study as a whole: Samples covering the acute and convalescent phases of COVID-19 were provided by collaborators in the United States, Italy and Spain. The samples were drawn from two sources: the first 160 participants of the ongoing ImmuneRACE study, and some 1,300 subjects contributed by 6 global collaborators. Nearly every sample came with metadata listing a de-identified subject ID, COVID-19 status, age in years and sex. The dataset comprised deeply sampled blood TCRbeta repertoires from subjects exposed to, actively infected with, or recovered from COVID-19. The material from the prospective study consisted of cDNA or gDNA derived from T cells, B-cell-depleted T cells, or PBMCs. The repertoires were made available in a free public database intended to serve as a resource for research on the immune response to SARS-CoV-2. HLA class I and class II types, where available, came from metadata supplied by the sample provider rather than from assay-based typing. Here is what the overall study found, with its caveats: Clinical and demographic metadata were provided uncurated, with the amount varying by source and participant.

The CDR3 contains 14 residues, cysteine and phenylalanine counted. The kept DNA is CDR3 alone, 42 bases in frame from the first base. The V end loses 5 bases and the J end loses 1 base, and a stretch of 10 bases separates them. As encoded in the germline V gene, CDR1 is SGHTA while CDR2 is FQGNSA. Participants in the prospective study were aged roughly 18 to 100 years, lived in about two dozen United States geographic areas, and enrolled through a virtual design. Cohort assignment in the prospective study relied on participant-reported clinical history from a screening survey and a study questionnaire. ImmuneRACE Cohort 3 recovered participants were defined by two consecutive negative NP/OP PCR tests, healthcare professional clearance, or symptom resolution. Mobile phlebotomists in the prospective study collected whole blood, serum and a nasopharyngeal or oropharyngeal swab from every participant. Additional blood draws and questionnaires over a roughly two-month period could optionally be provided by prospective study participants. Before DNA extraction, prospective study blood samples were shipped either frozen or at room temperature.

The immunoSEQ Assay, a bias-controlled multiplex PCR, was used to amplify TCRbeta CDR3 regions from genomic DNA. Regarding the original processing steps: Nucleated cell counts per sample were estimated from amplification of reference gene primers within the assay. Sequence reads were collapsed and filtered to measure the absolute abundance of every unique TCRbeta CDR3 rearrangement. Productive Simpson clonality was computed per sample as the square root of Simpson's diversity index over productive rearrangements. The clones in this table, taken by TCRdb from immuneACCESS, are in-frame only. Not every clone is retained; where verified, under half of the shortfall comes from an unresolved V gene, and the cause of the rest is unknown. D and trimming come from the DNA, and the V and J calls and clone size come from that table. Present in this sample are about 150,000 clones, approximately 84% of which were seen just once. Roughly 7% of the sample belongs to the ten largest clones.

The rearranged chain carries TRBV7-2 and TRBJ2-3; TRBD1 might be the D gene, on 5 matching bases. The source is a woman aged 50 to 60 who had recovered from COVID-19. Sequences were obtained from PBMCs or T cells enriched from blood (not recorded which). The nucleotide sequence reads as follows: TGTGCCAGCAGCATAGGGGCCGGCACAGATACGCAGTATTTT. Translated, it gives CASSIGAGTDTQYF.